Listed here is a single TCR beta chain. Germline V gene sequence: CDR1 SGHTA, CDR2 FQGNSA. There are 19 residues in the CDR3. V dropped 4 bases and J dropped 4 bases, with 26 bases sitting between them. Negative isolation yielded CD4+ and CD8+ T cells, and FACS enriched TEMRA cells. RNA in amounts of roughly 0.5 to 1 ug was reverse transcribed with random hexamers. TCRdb used MiXCR to reprocess the immunoSEQ multiplex PCR reads, holding one entry per CDR3 protein. The profile shows roughly 200,000 distinct CDR3 sequences, around 93% of them singletons. The sample comes from a study of CD8 T cells in Susac syndrome.

The sequenced sample consisted of CD4+ T cells from PBMCs. This chain links TRBV7-2 with TRBJ2-1; D assignment may be TRBD1 or TRBD2 (5 bases each). This sequence originates from a human donor with multiple sclerosis. This chain's CDR3 is CASSSDPVRGLGGYNEQFF. The CDR3 nucleotides read TGTGCCAGCAGCTCGGATCCCGTGAGGGGTCTGGGCGGGTACAATGAGCAGTTCTTC.